The sequence of this TCR beta chain was determined in a study of T cell repertoires in cytomegalovirus infection. Study details: Epitope selection comprised recently identified HLA-C-restricted CMV epitopes and well-studied HLA-B-restricted CMV epitopes.

MiXCR was run by TCRdb on the reads, yielding one entry per CDR3 protein. The table includes roughly 180,000 distinct CDR3 sequences, less than 25% detected once. In its sample, this clonotype was seen many times. Its target is unknown. This CDR3 has 13 amino acids. The germline CDR1 and CDR2 sequences are MNHNS and SASEGT. V was shortened by 4 bases and J by 8 bases, with 14 bases between the two germline ends. Sample: CD8+ T cells from cultured PBMCs, taken from culture after CMV antigen stimulation. The TCR sequence derives from a human donor in good health (CMV status not recorded). Some clones in this sample may be carry-over from other donors' samples. V is TRBV6-1 and J is TRBJ1-1, with D possibly TRBD1 on 6 matching bases. The DNA for the CDR3 is TGTGCCAGCAGTGGGGTTACAGGGAAAGAAGCTTTCTTT. Its translation is CASSGVTGKEAFF.